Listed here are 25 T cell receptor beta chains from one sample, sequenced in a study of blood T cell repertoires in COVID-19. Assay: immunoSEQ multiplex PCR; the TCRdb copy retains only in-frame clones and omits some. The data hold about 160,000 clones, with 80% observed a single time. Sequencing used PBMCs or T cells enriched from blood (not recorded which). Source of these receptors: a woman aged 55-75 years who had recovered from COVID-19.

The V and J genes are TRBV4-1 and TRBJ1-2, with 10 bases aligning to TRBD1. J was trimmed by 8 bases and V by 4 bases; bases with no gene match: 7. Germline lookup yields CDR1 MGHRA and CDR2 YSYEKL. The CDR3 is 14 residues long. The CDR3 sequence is CASSLKDRGEGYTF. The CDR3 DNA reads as TGCGCCAGCAGCCTAAAGGACAGGGGGGAAGGCTACACCTTC.

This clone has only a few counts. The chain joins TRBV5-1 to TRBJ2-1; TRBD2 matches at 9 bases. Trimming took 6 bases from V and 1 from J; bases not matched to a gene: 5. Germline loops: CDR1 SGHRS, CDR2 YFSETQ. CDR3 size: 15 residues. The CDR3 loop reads CASNTAGGSYNEQFF. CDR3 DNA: TGCGCCAGCAATACAGCGGGGGGTTCCTACAATGAGCAGTTCTTC. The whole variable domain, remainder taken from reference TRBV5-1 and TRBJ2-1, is KAGVTQTPRYLIKTRGQQVTLSCSPISGHRSVSWYQQTPGQGLQFLFEYFSETQRNKGNFPGRFSGRQFSNSRSEMNVSTLELGDSALYLCASNTAGGSYNEQFFGPGTRLTVL.

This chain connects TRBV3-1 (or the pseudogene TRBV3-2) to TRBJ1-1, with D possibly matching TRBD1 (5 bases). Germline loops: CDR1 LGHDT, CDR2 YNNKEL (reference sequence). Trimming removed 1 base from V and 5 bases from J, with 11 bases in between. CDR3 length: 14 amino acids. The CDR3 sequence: CASSQGGVGTEAFF. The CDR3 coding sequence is TGTGCCAGCAGCCAAGGGGGGGTCGGAACTGAAGCTTTCTTT.

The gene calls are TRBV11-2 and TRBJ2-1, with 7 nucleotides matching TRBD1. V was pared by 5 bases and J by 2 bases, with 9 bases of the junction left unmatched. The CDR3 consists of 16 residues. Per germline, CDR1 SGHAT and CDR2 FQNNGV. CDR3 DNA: TGTGCCAGCAGCAAGGGCCGGGACAGAGCCTACAATGAGCAGTTCTTC. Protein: CASSKGRDRAYNEQFF. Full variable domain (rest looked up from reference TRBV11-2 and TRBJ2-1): EAGVAQSPRYKIIEKRQSVAFWCNPISGHATLYWYQQILGQGPKLLIQFQNNGVVDDSQLPKDRFSAERLKGVDSTLKIQPAKLEDSAVYLCASSKGRDRAYNEQFFGPGTRLTVL.

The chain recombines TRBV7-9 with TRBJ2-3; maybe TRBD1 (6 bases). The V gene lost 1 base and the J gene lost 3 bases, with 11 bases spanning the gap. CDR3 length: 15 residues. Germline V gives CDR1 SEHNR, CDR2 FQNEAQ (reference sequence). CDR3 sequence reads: CASSLGTVGTDTQYF. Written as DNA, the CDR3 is TGTGCCAGCAGCTTAGGGACAGTAGGGACAGATACGCAGTATTTT.

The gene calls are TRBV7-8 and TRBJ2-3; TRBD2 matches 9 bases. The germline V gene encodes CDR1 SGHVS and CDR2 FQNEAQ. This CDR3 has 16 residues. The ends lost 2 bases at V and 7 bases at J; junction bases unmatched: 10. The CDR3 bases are TGTGCCAGCAGCTTAATGCGGGGGGGGACCGGGCATACGCAGTATTTT. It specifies CASSLMRGGTGHTQYF.

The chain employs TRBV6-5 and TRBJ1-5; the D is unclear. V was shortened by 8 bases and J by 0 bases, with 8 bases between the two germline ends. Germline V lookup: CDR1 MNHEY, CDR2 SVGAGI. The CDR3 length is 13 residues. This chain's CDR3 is CASLENSNQPQHF. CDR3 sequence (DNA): TGTGCCAGCTTAGAAAATAGCAATCAGCCCCAGCATTTT.

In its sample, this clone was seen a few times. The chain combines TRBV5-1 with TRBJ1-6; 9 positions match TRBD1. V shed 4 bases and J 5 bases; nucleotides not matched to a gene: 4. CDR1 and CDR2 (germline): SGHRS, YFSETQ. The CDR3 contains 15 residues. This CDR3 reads CASSHRQGDNSPLHF. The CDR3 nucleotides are TGCGCCAGCAGCCATCGACAGGGGGATAATTCACCCCTCCACTTT.

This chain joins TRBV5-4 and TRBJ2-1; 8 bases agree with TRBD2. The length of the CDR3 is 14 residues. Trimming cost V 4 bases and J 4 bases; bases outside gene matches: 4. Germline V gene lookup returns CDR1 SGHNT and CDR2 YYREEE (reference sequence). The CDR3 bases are TGTGCCAGCAGCGGGGGCGGGGGGTACAATGAGCAGTTCTTC. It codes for CASSGGGGYNEQFF.

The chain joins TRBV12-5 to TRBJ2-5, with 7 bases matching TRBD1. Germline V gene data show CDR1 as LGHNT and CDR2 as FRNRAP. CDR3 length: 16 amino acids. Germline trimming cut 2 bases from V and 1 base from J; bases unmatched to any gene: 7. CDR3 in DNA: TGTGCTAGTGGTTTGCCACAGGGGAATCTCCAAGAGACCCAGTACTTC. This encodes CASGLPQGNLQETQYF.

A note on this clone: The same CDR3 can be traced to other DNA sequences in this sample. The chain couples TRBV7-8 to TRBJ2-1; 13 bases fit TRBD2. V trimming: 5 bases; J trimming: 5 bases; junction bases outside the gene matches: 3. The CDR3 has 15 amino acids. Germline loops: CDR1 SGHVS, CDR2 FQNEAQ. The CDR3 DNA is TGTGCCAGCAGCCTGGGACTAGCGGGGAACAATGAGCAGTTCTTC. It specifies CASSLGLAGNNEQFF.

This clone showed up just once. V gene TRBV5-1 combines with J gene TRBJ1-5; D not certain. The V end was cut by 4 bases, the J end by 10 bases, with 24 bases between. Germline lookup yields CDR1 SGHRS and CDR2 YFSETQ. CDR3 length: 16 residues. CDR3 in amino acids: CASSLGWQPSYEPQHF. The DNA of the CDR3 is TGCGCCAGCAGCCTCGGGTGGCAGCCCTCCTACGAACCCCAGCATTTT. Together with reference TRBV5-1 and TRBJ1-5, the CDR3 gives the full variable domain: KAGVTQTPRYLIKTRGQQVTLSCSPISGHRSVSWYQQTPGQGLQFLFEYFSETQRNKGNFPGRFSGRQFSNSRSEMNVSTLELGDSALYLCASSLGWQPSYEPQHFGDGTRLSIL.

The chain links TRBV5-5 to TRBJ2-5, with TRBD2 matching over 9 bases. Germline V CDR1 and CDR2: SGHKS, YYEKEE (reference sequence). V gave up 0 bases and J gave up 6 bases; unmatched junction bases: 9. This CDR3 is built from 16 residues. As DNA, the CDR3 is TGTGCCAGCAGCTTGGACGGCGGGGGGGCCGGAAAGACCCAGTACTTC. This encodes CASSLDGGGAGKTQYF.

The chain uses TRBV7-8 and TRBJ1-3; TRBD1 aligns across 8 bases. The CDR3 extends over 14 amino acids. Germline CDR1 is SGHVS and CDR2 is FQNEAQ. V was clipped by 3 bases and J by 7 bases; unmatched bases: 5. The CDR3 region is CASSFPGQDNTIYF. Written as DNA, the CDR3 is TGTGCCAGCAGCTTCCCGGGACAGGACAACACCATATATTTT.

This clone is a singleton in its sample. DNA of the CDR3: TGCGCCAGCAGCCAATCGAACAGGGACGGCTACACCTTC. This gives the protein CASSQSNRDGYTF. The chain is built from TRBV4-1 and TRBJ1-2; TRBD1 might be the D (6 bases). The ends were cut back, 2 bases at V and 8 bases at J, with 12 bases in the middle. The germline gives CDR1 MGHRA, CDR2 YSYEKL. CDR3 length equals 13 residues.

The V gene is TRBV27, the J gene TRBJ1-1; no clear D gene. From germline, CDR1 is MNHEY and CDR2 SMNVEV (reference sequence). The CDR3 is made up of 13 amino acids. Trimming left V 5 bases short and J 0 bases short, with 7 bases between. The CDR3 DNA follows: TGTGCCAGCAGTACTGTGATGAACACTGAAGCTTTCTTT. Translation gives CASSTVMNTEAFF.

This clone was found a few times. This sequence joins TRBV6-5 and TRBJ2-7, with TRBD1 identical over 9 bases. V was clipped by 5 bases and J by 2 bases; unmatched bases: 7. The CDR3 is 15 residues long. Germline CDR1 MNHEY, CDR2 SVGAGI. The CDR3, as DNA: TGTGCCAGCAGTAGCCCTGGGACAGGGACCTACGAGCAGTACTTC. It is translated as CASSSPGTGTYEQYF.

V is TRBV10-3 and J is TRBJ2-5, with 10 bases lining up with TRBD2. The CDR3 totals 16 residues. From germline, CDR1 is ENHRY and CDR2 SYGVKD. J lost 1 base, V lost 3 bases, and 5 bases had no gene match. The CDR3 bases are TGTGCCATCAGTGACCCTAGCGGGGGCCTCCAAGAGACCCAGTACTTC. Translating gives CAISDPSGGLQETQYF.

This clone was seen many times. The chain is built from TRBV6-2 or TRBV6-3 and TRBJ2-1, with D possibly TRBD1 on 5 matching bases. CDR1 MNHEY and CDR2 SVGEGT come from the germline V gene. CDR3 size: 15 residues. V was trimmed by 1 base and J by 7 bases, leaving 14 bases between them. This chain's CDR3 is CASSYWGQGRNEQFF. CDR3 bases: TGTGCCAGCAGTTACTGGGGCCAGGGTCGGAATGAGCAGTTCTTC.

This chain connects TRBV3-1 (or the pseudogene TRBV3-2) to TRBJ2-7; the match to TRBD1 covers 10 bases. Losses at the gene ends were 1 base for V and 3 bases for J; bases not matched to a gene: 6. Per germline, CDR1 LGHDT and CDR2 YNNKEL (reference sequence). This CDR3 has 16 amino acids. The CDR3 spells CASSQGQGAQGYEQYF. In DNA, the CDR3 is TGTGCCAGCAGCCAAGGACAGGGGGCACAAGGCTACGAGCAGTACTTC.

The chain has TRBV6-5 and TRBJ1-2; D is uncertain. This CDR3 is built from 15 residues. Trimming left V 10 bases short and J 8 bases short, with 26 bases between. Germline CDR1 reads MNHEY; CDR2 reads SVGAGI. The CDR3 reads CAIPPTPQVSRGYTF. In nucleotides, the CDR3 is TGTGCCATCCCGCCTACCCCGCAAGTATCTCGGGGCTACACCTTC.

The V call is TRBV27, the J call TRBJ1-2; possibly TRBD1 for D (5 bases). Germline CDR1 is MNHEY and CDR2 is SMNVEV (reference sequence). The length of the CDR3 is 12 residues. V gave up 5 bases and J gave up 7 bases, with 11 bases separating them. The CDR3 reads CASSPQGFGYTF. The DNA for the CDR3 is TGTGCCAGCAGTCCCCAGGGTTTTGGCTACACCTTC.

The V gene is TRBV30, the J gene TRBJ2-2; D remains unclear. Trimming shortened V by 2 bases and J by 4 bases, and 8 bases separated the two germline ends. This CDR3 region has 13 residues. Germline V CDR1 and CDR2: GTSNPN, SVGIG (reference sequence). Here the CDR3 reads CAWSPHITGELFF. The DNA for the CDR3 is TGTGCCTGGAGTCCCCACATCACCGGGGAGCTGTTTTTT.

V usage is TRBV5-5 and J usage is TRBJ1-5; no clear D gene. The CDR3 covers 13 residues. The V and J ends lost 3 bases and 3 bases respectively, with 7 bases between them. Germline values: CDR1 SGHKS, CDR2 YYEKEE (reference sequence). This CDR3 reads CASSYGLNQPQHF. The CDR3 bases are TGTGCCAGCAGCTATGGGCTCAATCAGCCCCAGCATTTT.

The chain's CDR3 is CASSLSRGHGYTF. The CDR3 DNA follows: TGTGCCAGCAGCTTGTCCCGGGGTCATGGCTACACCTTC. The chain employs TRBV5-6 and TRBJ1-2; D is uncertain. V was cut by 1 base and J by 6 bases, with 10 bases left in between. Per germline, CDR1 SGHDT and CDR2 YYEEEE. The CDR3 has 13 amino acids.